A single sample is the source of the 10 T cell receptor beta chains below, sequenced in a study of T cell responses to AZD1222 COVID-19 vaccine. Measured with immunoSEQ multiplex PCR; TCRdb has only the in-frame clones, and not every one. The sample holds about 120,000 clones, roughly nine tenths seen once. The starting material was peripheral blood, obtained on day 0 of AZD1222 vaccination. The receptors were gathered from an adult in good health.

This clone is a singleton in its sample. This chain links TRBV5-1 with TRBJ2-2; possibly TRBD1 or TRBD2 for D (6 bases each). Trimming removed 0 bases at V and 3 bases at J, with 9 bases between. The CDR3 length is 15 residues. Germline V lookup: CDR1 SGHRS, CDR2 YFSETQ. CDR3 in amino acids: CASSLAGGDTGELFF. CDR3 DNA: TGCGCCAGCAGCTTGGCCGGGGGCGACACCGGGGAGCTGTTTTTT.

This CDR3 is CASSQSADRDTEAFF. CDR3 DNA sequence: TGTGCCAGCAGCCAATCTGCGGACAGGGACACTGAAGCTTTCTTT. The chain couples TRBV3-1 (or the pseudogene TRBV3-2) to TRBJ1-1; 8 nucleotides agree with TRBD1. Trimming took 2 bases from V and 3 from J; bases not matched to a gene: 5. CDR1 is LGHDT and CDR2 is YNNKEL in the germline V gene (reference sequence). The CDR3 extends over 15 amino acids.

This clone was detected many times. V and J are TRBV2 and TRBJ2-3; TRBD2 aligns across 15 bases. This CDR3 has 15 residues. Looked up from germline, CDR1 is SNHLY and CDR2 is FYNNEI. J lost 4 bases, V lost 4 bases, and 0 bases had no gene match. Written as DNA, the CDR3 is TGTGCCAGCAGTGGGACTAGCGGGGGGGCAGATACGCAGTATTTT. Protein product: CASSGTSGGADTQYF.

Only a few counts were recorded for this clone. The J gene is TRBJ1-3, the V gene TRBV7-9, with 10 bases lining up with TRBD1. Trimming at V came to 5 bases and at J to 4 bases, leaving 11 bases not matched to a gene. This CDR3 is 17 amino acids long. Germline CDR1 and CDR2: SEHNR and FQNEAQ (reference sequence). The CDR3 reads CASSDQTGGSAGNTIYF. CDR3 DNA: TGTGCCAGCAGCGACCAGACAGGGGGCTCTGCGGGAAACACCATATATTTT.

J is TRBJ2-5 and V is TRBV4-1; D could derive from TRBD1 or TRBD2 (6 bases each). The CDR3 length is 16 residues. V was shortened by 0 bases and J by 2 bases, with 13 bases between the two germline ends. Germline assignment: CDR1 MGHRA and CDR2 YSYEKL. The CDR3 here is CASSQDTGAGQETQYF. DNA of the CDR3: TGCGCCAGCAGCCAAGATACGGGGGCCGGGCAAGAGACCCAGTACTTC.

The chain is built from TRBV12-3 or TRBV12-4 and TRBJ1-1; possibly TRBD1 for D (5 bases). The V end was cut by 4 bases, the J end by 3 bases, with 9 bases between. The CDR3 runs to 13 residues. The CDR3 nucleotides read TGTGCCAGCAGTTACAGGACTGACACTGAAGCTTTCTTT. Its translation: CASSYRTDTEAFF.

The chain recombines TRBV29-1 with TRBJ1-6; D is unclear. Trimming took 4 bases from V and 7 from J, leaving 11 bases between them. The CDR3 runs 13 residues. Per the germline V gene, CDR1 is SQVTM and CDR2 is ANQGSEA. The CDR3 sequence: CSVGMGLNSPLHF. The CDR3 coding sequence is TGCAGCGTTGGCATGGGCTTGAATTCACCCCTCCACTTT.

The rearrangement uses TRBV5-1 and TRBJ1-1; no firm D call. Between the trimmed V and J ends, which lost 4 bases and 0 bases, there was a span of 7 bases. The CDR3 covers 13 residues. From germline, CDR1 is SGHRS and CDR2 YFSETQ. The CDR3 region is CASSRLMNTEAFF. The CDR3 DNA sequence: TGCGCCAGCAGCCGACTTATGAACACTGAAGCTTTCTTT.

The chain carries TRBV6-5 and TRBJ1-3; possibly TRBD1 for D (5 bases). The CDR3 loop spans 15 amino acids. Germline assignment: CDR1 MNHEY and CDR2 SVGAGI. Trimming took 2 bases from V and 0 from J, leaving 8 bases between them. The CDR3 sequence: CASSYDRGSGNTIYF. In DNA form, the CDR3 reads TGTGCCAGCAGTTACGACAGAGGCTCTGGAAACACCATATATTTT.

The chain couples TRBV3-1 (or the pseudogene TRBV3-2) to TRBJ2-7; 8 bases match TRBD1. CDR1 LGHDT and CDR2 YNNKEL come from the germline V gene (reference sequence). This CDR3 has 15 amino acids. V dropped 1 base and J dropped 6; count of bases not matched to a gene: 8. The CDR3, as DNA: TGTGCCAGCAGCCAAGTACCGGGACAGGAGGGCGAGCAGTACTTC. Residues: CASSQVPGQEGEQYF.